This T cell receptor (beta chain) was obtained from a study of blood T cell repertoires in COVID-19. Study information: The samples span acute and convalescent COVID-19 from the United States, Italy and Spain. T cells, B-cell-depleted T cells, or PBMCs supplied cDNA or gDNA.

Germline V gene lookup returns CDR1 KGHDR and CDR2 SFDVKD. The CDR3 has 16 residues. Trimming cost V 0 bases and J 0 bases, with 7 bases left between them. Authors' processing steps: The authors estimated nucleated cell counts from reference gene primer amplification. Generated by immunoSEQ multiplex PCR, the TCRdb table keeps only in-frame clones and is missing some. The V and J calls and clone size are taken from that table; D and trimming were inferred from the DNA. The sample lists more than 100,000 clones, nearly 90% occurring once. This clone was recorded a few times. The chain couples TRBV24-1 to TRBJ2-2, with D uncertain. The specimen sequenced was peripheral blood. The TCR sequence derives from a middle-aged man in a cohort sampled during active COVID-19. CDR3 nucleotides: TGTGCCACCAGTGATTTGGGCAGGACGAACACCGGGGAGCTGTTTTTT. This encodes CATSDLGRTNTGELFF.